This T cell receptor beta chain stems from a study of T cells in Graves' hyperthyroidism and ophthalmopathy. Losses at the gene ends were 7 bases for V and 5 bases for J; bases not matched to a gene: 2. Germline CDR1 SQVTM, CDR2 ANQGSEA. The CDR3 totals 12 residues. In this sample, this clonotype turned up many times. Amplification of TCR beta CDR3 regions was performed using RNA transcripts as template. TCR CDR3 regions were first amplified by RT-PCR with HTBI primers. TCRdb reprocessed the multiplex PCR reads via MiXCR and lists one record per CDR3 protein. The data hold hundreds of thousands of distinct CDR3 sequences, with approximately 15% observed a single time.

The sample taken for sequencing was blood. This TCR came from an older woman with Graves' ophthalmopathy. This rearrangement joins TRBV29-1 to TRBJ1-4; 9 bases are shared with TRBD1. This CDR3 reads CSAGTGNEKLFF. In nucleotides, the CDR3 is TGCAGCGCCGGGACAGGGAATGAAAAACTGTTTTTT.